The following is a T cell receptor beta chain sequence with its context. The sample belongs to a study of blood T cells in healthy people across ages. A second PCR, run for about 7 to 11 cycles, used a sample-barcoded 5' primer plus a J-beta primer mix. MiXCR, run by TCRdb on the 5' RACE reads, gives a single entry per CDR3 protein. The repertoire consists of 550,000 to 800,000 distinct CDR3 sequences, with about a third occurring once and the leading ten covering approximately 15%. The sample was blood. The origin of this receptor is a woman at least 80 years old in good health.

CDR3 DNA: TGTGCCATCAGTTCGTTCGGATCCTCGAACACCGGGGAGCTGTTTTTT. This encodes CAISSFGSSNTGELFF. The chain uses TRBV10-3 and TRBJ2-2, with D unresolved. This CDR3 region has 16 residues. The ends were cut back, 5 bases at V and 0 bases at J, with 13 bases in the middle. Germline V gene sequence: CDR1 ENHRY, CDR2 SYGVKD.